This T cell receptor beta chain was identified during a study of blood T cell repertoires in COVID-19. Germline V gene lookup returns CDR1 SGHAT and CDR2 FQNNGV. Trimming pared 0 bases from V and 0 bases from J, leaving 9 bases between. The CDR3 loop spans 16 amino acids. This study enrolled people aged about 18 to 90 from roughly 22 US geographic areas. Participants had their cohort set by participant-reported clinical history. Assay: immunoSEQ multiplex PCR; the TCRdb copy retains only in-frame clones and omits some. The sample consists of 310,000 or so clones, around nine tenths of them appearing once.

This sequence joins TRBV11-2 and TRBJ2-1; no firm D call. The material sequenced was PBMCs or T cells enriched from blood (not recorded which). The sequence came from a woman in her thirties who had recovered from COVID-19. As DNA, the CDR3 is TGTGCCAGCAGCTTAGATGGCTGGAGCTCCTACAATGAGCAGTTCTTC. It translates to CASSLDGWSSYNEQFF.